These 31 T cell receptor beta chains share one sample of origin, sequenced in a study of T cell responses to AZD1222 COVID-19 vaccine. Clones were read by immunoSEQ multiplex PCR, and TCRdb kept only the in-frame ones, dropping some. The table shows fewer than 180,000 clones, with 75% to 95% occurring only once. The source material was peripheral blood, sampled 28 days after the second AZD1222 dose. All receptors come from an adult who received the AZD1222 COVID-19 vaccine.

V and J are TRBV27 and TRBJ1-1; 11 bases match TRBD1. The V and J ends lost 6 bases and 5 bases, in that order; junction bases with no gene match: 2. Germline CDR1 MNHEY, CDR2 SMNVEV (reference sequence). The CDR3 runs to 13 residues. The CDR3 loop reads CASRGTGGTEAFF. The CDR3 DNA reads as TGTGCCAGCAGGGGGACAGGGGGGACTGAAGCTTTCTTT.

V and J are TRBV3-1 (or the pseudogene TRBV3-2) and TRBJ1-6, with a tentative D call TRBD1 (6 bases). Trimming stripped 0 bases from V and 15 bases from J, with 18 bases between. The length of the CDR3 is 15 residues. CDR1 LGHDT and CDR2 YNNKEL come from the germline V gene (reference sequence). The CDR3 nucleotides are TGTGCCAGCAGCCAAGATGGGGACCCCGGGACACTCCTCCACTTT. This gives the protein CASSQDGDPGTLLHF.

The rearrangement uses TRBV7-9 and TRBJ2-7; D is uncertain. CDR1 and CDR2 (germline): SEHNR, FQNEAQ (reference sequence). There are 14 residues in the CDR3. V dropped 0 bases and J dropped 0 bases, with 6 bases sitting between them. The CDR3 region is CASSLAANSYEQYF. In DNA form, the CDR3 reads TGTGCCAGCAGCTTAGCGGCCAACTCCTACGAGCAGTACTTC.

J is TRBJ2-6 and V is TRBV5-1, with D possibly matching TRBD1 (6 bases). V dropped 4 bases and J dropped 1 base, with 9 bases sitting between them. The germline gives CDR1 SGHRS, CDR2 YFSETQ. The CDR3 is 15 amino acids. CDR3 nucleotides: TGCGCCAGCAGCCAGGGGTTTTCTGGGGCCAACGTCCTGACTTTC. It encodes CASSQGFSGANVLTF.

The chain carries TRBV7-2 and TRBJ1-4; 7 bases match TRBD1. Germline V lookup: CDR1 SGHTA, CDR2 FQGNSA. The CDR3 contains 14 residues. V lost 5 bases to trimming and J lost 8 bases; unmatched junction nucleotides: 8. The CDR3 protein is CASSLDRVREKLFF. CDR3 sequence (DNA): TGTGCCAGCAGCCTCGACAGGGTTCGAGAAAAACTGTTTTTT.

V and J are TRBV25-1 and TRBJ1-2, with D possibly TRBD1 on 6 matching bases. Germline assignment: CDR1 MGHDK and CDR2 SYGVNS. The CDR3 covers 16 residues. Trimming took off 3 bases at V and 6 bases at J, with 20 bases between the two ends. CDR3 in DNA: TGTGCCAGCAGTGATCCCTATACAGGGCGAAGTAATGGCTACACCTTC. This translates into CASSDPYTGRSNGYTF.

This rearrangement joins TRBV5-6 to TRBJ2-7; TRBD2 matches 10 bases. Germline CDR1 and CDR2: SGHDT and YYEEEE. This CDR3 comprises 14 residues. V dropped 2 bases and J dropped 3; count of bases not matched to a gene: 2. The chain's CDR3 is CASSFTSGDYEQYF. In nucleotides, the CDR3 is TGTGCCAGCAGCTTTACTAGCGGGGACTACGAGCAGTACTTC.

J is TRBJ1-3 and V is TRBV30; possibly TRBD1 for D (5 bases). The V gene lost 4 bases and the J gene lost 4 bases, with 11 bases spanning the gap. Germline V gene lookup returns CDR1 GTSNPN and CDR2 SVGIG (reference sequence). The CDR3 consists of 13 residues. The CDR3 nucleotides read TGTGCCTGGACAGGGTCCGGCGGAAACACCATATATTTT. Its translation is CAWTGSGGNTIYF.

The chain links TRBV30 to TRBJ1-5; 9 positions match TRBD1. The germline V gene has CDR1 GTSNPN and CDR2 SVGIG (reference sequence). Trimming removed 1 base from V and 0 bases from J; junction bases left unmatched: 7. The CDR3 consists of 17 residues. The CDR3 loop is CAWSGDRETLSNQPQHF. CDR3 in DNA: TGTGCCTGGAGTGGGGACAGGGAGACTCTTAGCAATCAGCCCCAGCATTTT.

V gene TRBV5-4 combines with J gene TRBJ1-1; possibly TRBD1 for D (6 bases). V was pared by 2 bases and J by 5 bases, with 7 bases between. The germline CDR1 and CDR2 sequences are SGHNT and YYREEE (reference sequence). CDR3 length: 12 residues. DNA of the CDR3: TGTGCCAGCAGCTTCAGGGGAACTGAAGCTTTCTTT. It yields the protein CASSFRGTEAFF.

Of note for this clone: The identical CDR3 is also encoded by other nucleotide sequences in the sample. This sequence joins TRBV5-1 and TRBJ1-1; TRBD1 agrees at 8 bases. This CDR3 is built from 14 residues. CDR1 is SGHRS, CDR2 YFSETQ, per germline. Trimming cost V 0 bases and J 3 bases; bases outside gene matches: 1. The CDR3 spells CASSLAGGYTEAFF. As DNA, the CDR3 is TGCGCCAGCAGCTTGGCAGGGGGCTACACTGAAGCTTTCTTT.

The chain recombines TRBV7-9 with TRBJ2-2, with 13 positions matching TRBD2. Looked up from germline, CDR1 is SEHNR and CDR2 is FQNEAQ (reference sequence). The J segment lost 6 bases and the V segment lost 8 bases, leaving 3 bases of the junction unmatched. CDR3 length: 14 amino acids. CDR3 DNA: TGTGCCAGCCGGACTAGCGGGAGTCCCGGGGAGCTGTTTTTT. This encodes CASRTSGSPGELFF.

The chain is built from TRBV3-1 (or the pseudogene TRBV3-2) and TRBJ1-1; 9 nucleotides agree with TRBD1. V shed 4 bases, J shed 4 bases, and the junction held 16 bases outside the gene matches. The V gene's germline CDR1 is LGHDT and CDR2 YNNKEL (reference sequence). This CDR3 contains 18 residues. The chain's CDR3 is CASSLIGTGRTHGTEAFF. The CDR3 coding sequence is TGTGCCAGCAGCCTAATAGGGACAGGGAGAACCCACGGCACTGAAGCTTTCTTT.

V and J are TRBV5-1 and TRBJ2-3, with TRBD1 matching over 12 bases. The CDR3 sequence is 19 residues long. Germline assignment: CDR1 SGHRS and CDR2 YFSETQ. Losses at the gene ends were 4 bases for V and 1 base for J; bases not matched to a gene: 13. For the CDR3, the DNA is TGCGCCAGCAGCCCCGCCGGGACAGGGGGCGCGGGGGGCACAGATACGCAGTATTTT. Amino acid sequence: CASSPAGTGGAGGTDTQYF.

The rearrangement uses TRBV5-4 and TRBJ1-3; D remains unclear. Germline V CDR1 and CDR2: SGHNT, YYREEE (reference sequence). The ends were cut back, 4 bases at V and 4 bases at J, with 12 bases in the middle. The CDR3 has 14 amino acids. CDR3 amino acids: CASSHSAEGNTIYF. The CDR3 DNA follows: TGTGCCAGCAGCCACTCGGCGGAGGGAAACACCATATATTTT.

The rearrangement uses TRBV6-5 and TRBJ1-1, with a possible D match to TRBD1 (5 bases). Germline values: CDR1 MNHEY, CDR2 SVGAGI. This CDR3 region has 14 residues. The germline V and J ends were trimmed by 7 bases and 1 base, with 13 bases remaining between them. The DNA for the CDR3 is TGTGCCAGCACCGACCGACAGCCGAACACTGAAGCTTTCTTT. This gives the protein CASTDRQPNTEAFF.

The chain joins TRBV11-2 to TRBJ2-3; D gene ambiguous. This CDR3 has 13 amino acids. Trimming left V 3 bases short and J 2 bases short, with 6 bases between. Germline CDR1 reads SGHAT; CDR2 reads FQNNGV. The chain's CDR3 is CASSLVHTDTQYF. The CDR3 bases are TGTGCCAGCAGCTTGGTACACACAGATACGCAGTATTTT. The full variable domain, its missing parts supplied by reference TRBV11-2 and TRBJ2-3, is EAGVAQSPRYKIIEKRQSVAFWCNPISGHATLYWYQQILGQGPKLLIQFQNNGVVDDSQLPKDRFSAERLKGVDSTLKIQPAKLEDSAVYLCASSLVHTDTQYFGPGTRLTVL.

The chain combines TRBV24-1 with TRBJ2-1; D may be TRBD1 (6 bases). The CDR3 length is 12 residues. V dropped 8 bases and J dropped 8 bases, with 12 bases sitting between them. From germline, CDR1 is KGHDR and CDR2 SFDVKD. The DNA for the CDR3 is TGTGCCACCAAGGGGACATTGGATGAGCAGTTCTTC. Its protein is CATKGTLDEQFF.

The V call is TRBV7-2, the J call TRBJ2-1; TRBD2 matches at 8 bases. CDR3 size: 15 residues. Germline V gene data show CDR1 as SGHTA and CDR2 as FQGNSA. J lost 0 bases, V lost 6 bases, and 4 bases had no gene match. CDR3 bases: TGTGCCAGCAGTCGTAGCGGGAACTCCTACAATGAGCAGTTCTTC. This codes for CASSRSGNSYNEQFF. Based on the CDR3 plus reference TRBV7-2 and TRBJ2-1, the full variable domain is GAGVSQSPSNKVTEKGKDVELRCDPISGHTALYWYRQSLGQGLEFLIYFQGNSAPDKSGLPSDRFSAERTGGSVSTLTIQRTQQEDSAVYLCASSRSGNSYNEQFFGPGTRLTVL.

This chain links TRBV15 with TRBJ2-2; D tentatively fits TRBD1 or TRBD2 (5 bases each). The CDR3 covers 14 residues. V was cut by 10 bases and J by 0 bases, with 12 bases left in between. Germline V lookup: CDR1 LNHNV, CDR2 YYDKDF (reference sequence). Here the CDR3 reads CAIRDGTNTGELFF. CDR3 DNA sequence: TGTGCCATCCGGGACGGTACGAACACCGGGGAGCTGTTTTTT.

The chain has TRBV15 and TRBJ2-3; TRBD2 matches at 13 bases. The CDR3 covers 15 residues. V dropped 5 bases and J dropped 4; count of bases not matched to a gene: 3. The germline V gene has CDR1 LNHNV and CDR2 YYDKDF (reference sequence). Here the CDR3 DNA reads TGTGCCACCAGCGAGGGACTAGCGGGGTCAGATACGCAGTATTTT. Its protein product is CATSEGLAGSDTQYF.

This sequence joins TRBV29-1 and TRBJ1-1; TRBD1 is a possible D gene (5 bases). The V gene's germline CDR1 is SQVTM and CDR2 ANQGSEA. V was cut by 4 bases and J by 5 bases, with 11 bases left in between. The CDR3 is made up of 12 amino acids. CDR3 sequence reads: CSVGPQVTEAFF. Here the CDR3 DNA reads TGCAGCGTTGGCCCACAGGTAACTGAAGCTTTCTTT.

The DNA of the CDR3 is TGTGCCATCAGTGCCTCTATGGGACAGGGAAACACAGATACGCAGTATTTT. Translation: CAISASMGQGNTDTQYF. This chain uses TRBV10-3 with TRBJ2-3, with 9 bases matching TRBD1. Germline V gene sequence: CDR1 ENHRY, CDR2 SYGVKD. V trimming: 4 bases; J trimming: 2 bases; junction bases outside the gene matches: 10. The CDR3 is made up of 17 amino acids.

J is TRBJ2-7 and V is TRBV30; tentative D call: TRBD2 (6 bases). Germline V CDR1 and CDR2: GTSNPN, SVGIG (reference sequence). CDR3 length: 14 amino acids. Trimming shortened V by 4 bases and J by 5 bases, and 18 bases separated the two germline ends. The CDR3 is CAWTGGGSFHEQYF. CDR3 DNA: TGTGCCTGGACCGGAGGAGGGAGTTTCCACGAGCAGTACTTC.

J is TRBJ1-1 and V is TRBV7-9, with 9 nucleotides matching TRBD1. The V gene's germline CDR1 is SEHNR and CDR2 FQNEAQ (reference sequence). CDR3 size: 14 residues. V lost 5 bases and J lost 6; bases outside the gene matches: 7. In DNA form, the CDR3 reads TGTGCCAGCAGCCCCGGACAGGGGTGGCCTGAAGCTTTCTTT. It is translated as CASSPGQGWPEAFF.

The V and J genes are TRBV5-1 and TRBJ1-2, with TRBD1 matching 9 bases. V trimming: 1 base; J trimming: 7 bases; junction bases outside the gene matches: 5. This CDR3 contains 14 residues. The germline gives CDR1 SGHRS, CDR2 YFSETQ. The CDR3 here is CASSLSQGARGYTF. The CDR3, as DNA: TGCGCCAGCAGCTTGTCACAGGGGGCGCGTGGCTACACCTTC.

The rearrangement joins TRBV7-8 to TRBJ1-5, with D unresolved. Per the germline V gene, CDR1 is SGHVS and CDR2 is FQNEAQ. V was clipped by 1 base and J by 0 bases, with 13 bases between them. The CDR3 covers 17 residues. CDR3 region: CASSLGSRPYSNQPQHF. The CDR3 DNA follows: TGTGCCAGCAGCTTAGGATCCCGGCCTTATAGCAATCAGCCCCAGCATTTT.

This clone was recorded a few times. The CDR3 region is CASSLRDTEAFF. The CDR3 nucleotides read TGTGCCAGCAGCTTGCGGGACACTGAAGCTTTCTTT. The chain combines TRBV5-6 with TRBJ1-1, with D unresolved. Germline V lookup: CDR1 SGHDT, CDR2 YYEEEE. V was trimmed by 1 base and J by 3 bases, leaving 4 bases between them. The CDR3 runs 12 residues.

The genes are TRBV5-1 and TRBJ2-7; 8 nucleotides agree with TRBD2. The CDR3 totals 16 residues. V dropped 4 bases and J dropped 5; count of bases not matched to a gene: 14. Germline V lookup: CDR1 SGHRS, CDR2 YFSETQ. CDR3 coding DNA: TGCGCCAGCAGCCGTTTGGAAACGGGAGGGCCTCACGAGCAGTACTTC. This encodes CASSRLETGGPHEQYF.

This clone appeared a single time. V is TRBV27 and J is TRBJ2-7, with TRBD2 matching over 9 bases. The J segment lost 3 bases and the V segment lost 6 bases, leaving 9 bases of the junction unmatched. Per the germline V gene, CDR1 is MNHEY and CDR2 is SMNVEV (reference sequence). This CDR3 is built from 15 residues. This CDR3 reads CASSPLGSGGYEQYF. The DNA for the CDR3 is TGTGCCAGCAGCCCTTTGGGTAGCGGGGGCTACGAGCAGTACTTC.

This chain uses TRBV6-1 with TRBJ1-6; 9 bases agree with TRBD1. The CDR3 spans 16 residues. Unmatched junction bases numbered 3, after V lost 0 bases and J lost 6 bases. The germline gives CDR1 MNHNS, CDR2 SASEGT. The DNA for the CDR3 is TGTGCCAGCAGTGAAGCGATGACAGGGGGTAATTCACCCCTCCACTTT. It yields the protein CASSEAMTGGNSPLHF.